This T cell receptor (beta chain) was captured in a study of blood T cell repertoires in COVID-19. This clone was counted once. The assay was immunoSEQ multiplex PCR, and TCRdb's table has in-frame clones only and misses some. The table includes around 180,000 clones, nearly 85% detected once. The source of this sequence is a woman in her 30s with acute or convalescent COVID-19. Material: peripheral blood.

CDR3: CASSLGLQGGEAFF. CDR3 DNA sequence: TGTGCCAGCAGCTTAGGTTTACAGGGAGGGGAAGCTTTCTTT. This chain joins TRBV7-8 and TRBJ1-1; TRBD1 is a possible D gene (6 bases). The CDR3 runs 14 residues. V gave up 1 base and J gave up 8 bases, with 14 bases separating them. Germline assignment: CDR1 SGHVS and CDR2 FQNEAQ.